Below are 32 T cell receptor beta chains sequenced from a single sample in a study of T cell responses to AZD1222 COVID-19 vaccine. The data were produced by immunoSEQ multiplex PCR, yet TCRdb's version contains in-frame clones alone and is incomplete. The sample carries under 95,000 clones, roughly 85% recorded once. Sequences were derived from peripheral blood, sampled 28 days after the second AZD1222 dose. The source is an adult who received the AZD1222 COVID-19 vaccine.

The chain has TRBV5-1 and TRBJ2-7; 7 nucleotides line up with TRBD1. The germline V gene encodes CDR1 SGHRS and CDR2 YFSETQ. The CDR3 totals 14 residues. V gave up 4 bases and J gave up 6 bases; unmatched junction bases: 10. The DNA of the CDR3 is TGCGCCAGCAGCGCTAACAGGGGTTTGGGCGAGCAGTACTTC. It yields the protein CASSANRGLGEQYF.

CDR3 bases: TGTGCCAGCAGCAGCTATATGAACACTGAAGCTTTCTTT. This gives the protein CASSSYMNTEAFF. The chain recombines TRBV7-3 with TRBJ1-1; unclear D gene. CDR1 SGHTA and CDR2 FQGTGA come from the germline V gene. The CDR3 is made up of 13 amino acids. Trimming shortened V by 5 bases and J by 0 bases, and 7 bases separated the two germline ends. The full variable domain, in which reference TRBV7-3 and TRBJ1-1 provide the parts outside the CDR3, is GAGVSQTPSNKVTEKGKYVELRCDPISGHTALYWYRQSLGQGPEFLIYFQGTGAADDSGLPNDRFFAVRPEGSVSTLKIQRTERGDSAVYLCASSSYMNTEAFFGQGTRLTVV.

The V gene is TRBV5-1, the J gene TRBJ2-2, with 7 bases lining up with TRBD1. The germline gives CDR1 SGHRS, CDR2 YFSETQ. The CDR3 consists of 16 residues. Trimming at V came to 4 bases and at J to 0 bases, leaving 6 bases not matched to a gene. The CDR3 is CASSHQGQSNTGELFF. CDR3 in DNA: TGCGCCAGCAGCCATCAGGGACAGTCGAACACCGGGGAGCTGTTTTTT.

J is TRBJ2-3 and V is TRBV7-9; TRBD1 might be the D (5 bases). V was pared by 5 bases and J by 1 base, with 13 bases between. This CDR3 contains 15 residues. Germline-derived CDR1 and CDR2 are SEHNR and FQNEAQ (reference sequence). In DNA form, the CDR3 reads TGTGCCAGCAGCCCTCTAGGACACGGCACAGATACGCAGTATTTT. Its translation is CASSPLGHGTDTQYF.

CDR3 in DNA: TGTGCCAGCAGTTTAACCGGCGCAAAAAGTAGGCCCCAGCATTTT. Translation gives CASSLTGAKSRPQHF. The gene calls are TRBV28 and TRBJ1-5, with no clear D. CDR3 length: 15 amino acids. Germline V gene data show CDR1 as MDHEN and CDR2 as SYDVKM. The V and J ends lost 2 bases and 9 bases respectively, with 17 bases between them. The full variable domain, rest sourced from reference TRBV28 and TRBJ1-5, is DVKVTQSSRYLVKRTGEKVFLECVQDMDHENMFWYRQDPGLGLRLIYFSYDVKMKEKGDIPEGYSVSREKKERFSLILESASTNQTSMYLCASSLTGAKSRPQHFGDGTRLSIL.

In nucleotides, the CDR3 is TGTGCCAGCAGCTCCACAGGGGTCAATCAGCCCCAGCATTTT. Its protein product is CASSSTGVNQPQHF. The chain links TRBV7-9 to TRBJ1-5, with 7 bases fitting TRBD1. The CDR3 extends over 14 amino acids. J was trimmed by 3 bases and V by 4 bases; bases with no gene match: 3. Germline CDR1 reads SEHNR; CDR2 reads FQNEAQ (reference sequence).

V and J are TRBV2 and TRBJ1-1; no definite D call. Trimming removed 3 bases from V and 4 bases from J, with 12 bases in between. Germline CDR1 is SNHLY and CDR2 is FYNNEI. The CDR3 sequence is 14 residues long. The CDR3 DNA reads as TGTGCCAGCAGTGAGCGGGAGGGTGGCACTGAAGCTTTCTTT. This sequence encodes CASSEREGGTEAFF.

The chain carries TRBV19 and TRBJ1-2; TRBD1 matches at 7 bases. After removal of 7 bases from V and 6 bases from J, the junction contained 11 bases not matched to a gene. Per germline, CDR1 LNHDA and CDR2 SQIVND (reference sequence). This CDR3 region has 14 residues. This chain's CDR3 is CASTETGKYDGYTF. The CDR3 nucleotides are TGTGCCAGTACGGAGACAGGGAAGTATGATGGCTACACCTTC.

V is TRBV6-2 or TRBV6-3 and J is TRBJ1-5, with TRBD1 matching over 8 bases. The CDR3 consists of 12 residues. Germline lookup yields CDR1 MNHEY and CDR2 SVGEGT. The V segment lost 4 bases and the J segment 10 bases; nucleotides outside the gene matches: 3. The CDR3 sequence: CASSSTGGPQHF. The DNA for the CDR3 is TGTGCCAGCAGTTCCACAGGGGGTCCCCAGCATTTT.

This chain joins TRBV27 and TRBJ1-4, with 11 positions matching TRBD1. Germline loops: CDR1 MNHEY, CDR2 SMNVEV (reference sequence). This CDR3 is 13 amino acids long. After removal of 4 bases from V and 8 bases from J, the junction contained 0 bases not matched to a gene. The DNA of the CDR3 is TGTGCCAGCAGTTGGGACAGGGGGGAAAAACTGTTTTTT. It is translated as CASSWDRGEKLFF.

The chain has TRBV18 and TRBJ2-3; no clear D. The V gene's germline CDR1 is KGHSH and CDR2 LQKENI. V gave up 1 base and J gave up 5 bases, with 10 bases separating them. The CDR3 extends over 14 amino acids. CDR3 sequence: CASSPRLMEDTQYF. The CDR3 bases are TGTGCCAGCTCACCACGACTCATGGAAGATACGCAGTATTTT.

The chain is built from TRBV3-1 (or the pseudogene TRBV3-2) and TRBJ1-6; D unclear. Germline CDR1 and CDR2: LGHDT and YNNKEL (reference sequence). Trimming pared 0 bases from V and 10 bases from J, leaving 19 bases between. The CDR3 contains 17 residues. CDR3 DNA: TGTGCCAGCAGCCAAGACCTGGGGTCGGTGTTCGGCTCACCCCTCCACTTT. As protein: CASSQDLGSVFGSPLHF.

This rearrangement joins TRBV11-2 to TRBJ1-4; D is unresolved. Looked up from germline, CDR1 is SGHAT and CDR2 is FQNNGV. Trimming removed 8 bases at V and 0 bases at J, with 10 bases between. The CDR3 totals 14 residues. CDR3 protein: CASAASATNEKLFF. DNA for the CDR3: TGTGCCAGCGCCGCCTCCGCAACTAATGAAAAACTGTTTTTT.

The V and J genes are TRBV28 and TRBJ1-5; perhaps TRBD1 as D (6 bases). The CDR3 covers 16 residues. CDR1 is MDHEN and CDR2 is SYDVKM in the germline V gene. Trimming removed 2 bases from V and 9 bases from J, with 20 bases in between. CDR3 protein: CASSLGGGALGPPQHF. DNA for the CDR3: TGTGCCAGCAGTTTAGGGGGGGGCGCGCTTGGTCCGCCCCAGCATTTT.

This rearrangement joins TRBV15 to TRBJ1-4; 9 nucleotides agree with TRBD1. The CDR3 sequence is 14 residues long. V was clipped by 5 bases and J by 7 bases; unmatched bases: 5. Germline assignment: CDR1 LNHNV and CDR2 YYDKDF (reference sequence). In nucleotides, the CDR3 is TGTGCCACCAGCCCTGACAGGGGGGCTGAAAAACTGTTTTTT. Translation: CATSPDRGAEKLFF.

CDR3 DNA: TGTGCCAGCTCACCACGTAGGGACTACGAGCAGTACTTC. It translates to CASSPRRDYEQYF. This chain uses TRBV18 with TRBJ2-7; the D is unclear. The germline CDR1 and CDR2 sequences are KGHSH and LQKENI. Trimming stripped 1 base from V and 3 bases from J, with 7 bases between. The CDR3 consists of 13 residues. The full variable domain, its missing parts supplied by reference TRBV18 and TRBJ2-7, is NAGVMQNPRHLVRRRGQEARLRCSPMKGHSHVYWYRQLPEEGLKFMVYLQKENIIDESGMPKERFSAEFPKEGPSILRIQQVVRGDSAAYFCASSPRRDYEQYFGPGTRLTVT.

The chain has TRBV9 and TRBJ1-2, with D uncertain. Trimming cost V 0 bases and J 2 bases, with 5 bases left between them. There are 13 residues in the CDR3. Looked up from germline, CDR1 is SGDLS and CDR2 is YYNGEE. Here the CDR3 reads CASSVDDNYGYTF. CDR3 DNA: TGTGCCAGCAGCGTAGACGACAACTATGGCTACACCTTC.

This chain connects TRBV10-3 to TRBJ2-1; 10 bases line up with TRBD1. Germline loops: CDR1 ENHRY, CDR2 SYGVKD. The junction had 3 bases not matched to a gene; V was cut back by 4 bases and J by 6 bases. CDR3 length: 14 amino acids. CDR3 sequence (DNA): TGTGCCATCAGTGGACAGGGGGCTACCAATGAGCAGTTCTTC. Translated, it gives CAISGQGATNEQFF.

In DNA form, the CDR3 reads TGTGCCAGCAGCCCCGGACAGGGGCGGGCCTATGGCTACACCTTC. Its protein is CASSPGQGRAYGYTF. The V call is TRBV5-5, the J call TRBJ1-2, with 9 bases that match TRBD1. The germline CDR1 and CDR2 sequences are SGHKS and YYEKEE (reference sequence). The CDR3 is made up of 15 amino acids. The trim removed 4 bases at V and 4 bases at J, leaving 8 bases unmatched.

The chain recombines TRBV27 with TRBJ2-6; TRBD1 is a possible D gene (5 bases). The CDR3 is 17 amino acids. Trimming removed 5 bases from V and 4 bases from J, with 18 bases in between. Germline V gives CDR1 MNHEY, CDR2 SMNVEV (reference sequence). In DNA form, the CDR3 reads TGTGCCAGCAGTCGGCAGACAGTGCTTGGGGGGGCCAACGTCCTGACTTTC. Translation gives CASSRQTVLGGANVLTF.

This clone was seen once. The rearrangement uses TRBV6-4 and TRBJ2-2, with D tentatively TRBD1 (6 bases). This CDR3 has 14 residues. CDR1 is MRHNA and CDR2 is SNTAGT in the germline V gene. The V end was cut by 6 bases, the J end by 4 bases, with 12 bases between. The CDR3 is CASRPGVGTGELFF. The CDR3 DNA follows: TGTGCCAGCAGGCCAGGGGTAGGCACCGGGGAGCTGTTTTTT.

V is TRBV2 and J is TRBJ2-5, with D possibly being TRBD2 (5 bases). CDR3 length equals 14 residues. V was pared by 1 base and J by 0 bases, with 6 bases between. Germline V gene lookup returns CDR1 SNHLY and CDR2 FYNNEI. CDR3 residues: CASSEVLDQETQYF. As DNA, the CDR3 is TGTGCCAGCAGTGAAGTACTAGACCAAGAGACCCAGTACTTC.

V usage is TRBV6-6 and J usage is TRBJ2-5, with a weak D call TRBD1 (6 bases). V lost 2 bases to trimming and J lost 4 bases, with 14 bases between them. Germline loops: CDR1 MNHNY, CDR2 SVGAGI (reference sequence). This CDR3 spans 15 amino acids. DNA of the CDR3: TGTGCCAGCAGTTACGGTTGGGGGCAGGGAGAGACCCAGTACTTC. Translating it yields CASSYGWGQGETQYF.

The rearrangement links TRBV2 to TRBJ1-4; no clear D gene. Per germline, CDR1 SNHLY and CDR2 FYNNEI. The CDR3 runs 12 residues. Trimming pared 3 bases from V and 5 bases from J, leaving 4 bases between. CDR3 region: CASSDGNEKLFF. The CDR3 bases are TGTGCCAGCAGTGATGGGAATGAAAAACTGTTTTTT.

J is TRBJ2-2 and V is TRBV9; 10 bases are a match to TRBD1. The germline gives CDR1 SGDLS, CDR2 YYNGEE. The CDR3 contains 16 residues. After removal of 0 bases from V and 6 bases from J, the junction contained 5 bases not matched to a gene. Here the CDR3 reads CASSVAGQGGPGELFF. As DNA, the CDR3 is TGTGCCAGCAGCGTAGCTGGACAGGGGGGTCCCGGGGAGCTGTTTTTT.

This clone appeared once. CDR3 in DNA: TGTGCCAGCAGCTTAGATCGGGGGGCCTACGAGCAGTACTTC. It translates to CASSLDRGAYEQYF. V usage is TRBV11-2 and J usage is TRBJ2-7, with TRBD2 identical over 7 bases. Germline V gene sequence: CDR1 SGHAT, CDR2 FQNNGV. With 0 bases clipped from V and 2 bases from J, the junction kept 1 base outside the gene matches. This CDR3 comprises 14 residues.

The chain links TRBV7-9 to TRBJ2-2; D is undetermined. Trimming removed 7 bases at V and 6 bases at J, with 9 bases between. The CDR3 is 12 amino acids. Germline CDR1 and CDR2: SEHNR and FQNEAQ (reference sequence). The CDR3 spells CASTPPSGELFF. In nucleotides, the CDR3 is TGTGCCAGCACCCCCCCCTCCGGGGAGCTGTTTTTT. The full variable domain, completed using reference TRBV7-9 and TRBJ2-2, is DTGVSQNPRHKITKRGQNVTFRCDPISEHNRLYWYRQTLGQGPEFLTYFQNEAQLEKSRLLSDRFSAERPKGSFSTLEIQRTEQGDSAMYLCASTPPSGELFFGEGSRLTVL.

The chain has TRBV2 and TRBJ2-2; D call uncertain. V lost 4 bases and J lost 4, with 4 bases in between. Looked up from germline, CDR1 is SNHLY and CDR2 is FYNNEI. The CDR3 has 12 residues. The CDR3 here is CASSVPTGELFF. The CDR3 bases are TGTGCCAGCAGTGTCCCCACCGGGGAGCTGTTTTTT.

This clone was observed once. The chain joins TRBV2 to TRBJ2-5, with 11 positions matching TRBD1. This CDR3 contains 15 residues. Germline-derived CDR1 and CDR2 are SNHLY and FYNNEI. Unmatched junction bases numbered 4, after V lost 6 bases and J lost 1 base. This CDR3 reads CASRAGTGGQETQYF. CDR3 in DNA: TGTGCCAGCAGGGCCGGGACAGGGGGCCAAGAGACCCAGTACTTC.

CDR3 sequence (DNA): TGTGCCAGCTCAACTAATACCCGGGCCAACAATCAGCCCCAGCATTTT. Its translation: CASSTNTRANNQPQHF. The chain uses TRBV18 and TRBJ1-5; no clear D gene. V was trimmed by 5 bases and J by 3 bases, leaving 17 bases between them. CDR1 is KGHSH, CDR2 LQKENI, per germline. The CDR3 spans 16 residues.

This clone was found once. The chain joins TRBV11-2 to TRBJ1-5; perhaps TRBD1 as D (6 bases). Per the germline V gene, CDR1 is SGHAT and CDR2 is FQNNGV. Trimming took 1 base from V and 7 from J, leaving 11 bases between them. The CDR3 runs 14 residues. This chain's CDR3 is CASSLGTGGQPQHF. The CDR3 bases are TGTGCCAGCAGCTTAGGGACGGGGGGCCAGCCCCAGCATTTT.

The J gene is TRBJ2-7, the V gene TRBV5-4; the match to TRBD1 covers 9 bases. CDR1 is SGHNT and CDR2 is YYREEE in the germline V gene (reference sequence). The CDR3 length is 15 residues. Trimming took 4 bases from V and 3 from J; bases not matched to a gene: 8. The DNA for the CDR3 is TGTGCCAGCAGCCCCGGACAGGGGCAAAACTACGAGCAGTACTTC. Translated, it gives CASSPGQGQNYEQYF.